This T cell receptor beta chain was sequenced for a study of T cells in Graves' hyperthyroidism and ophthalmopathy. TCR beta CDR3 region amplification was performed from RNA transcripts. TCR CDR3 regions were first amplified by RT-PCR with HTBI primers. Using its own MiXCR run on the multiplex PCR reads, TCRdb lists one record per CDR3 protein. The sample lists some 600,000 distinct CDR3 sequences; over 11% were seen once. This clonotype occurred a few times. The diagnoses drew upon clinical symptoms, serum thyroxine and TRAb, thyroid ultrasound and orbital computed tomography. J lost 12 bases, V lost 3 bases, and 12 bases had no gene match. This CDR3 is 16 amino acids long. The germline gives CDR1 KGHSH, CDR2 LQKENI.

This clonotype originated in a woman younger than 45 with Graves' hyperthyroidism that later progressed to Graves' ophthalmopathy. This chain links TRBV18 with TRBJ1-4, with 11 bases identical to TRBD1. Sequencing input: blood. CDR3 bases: TGTGCCAGCTCACCGCATTCCCCGGGACAGGGGGGCCAACTGTTTTTT. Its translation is CASSPHSPGQGGQLFF.